This passage covers 9 T cell receptor beta chains from one sample sequenced in a study of blood T cell repertoires in COVID-19. Using immunoSEQ multiplex PCR, the repertoire was profiled, and TCRdb retains in-frame clones only, with some absent. The table records tens of thousands of clones, 70% to 90% of them present only once. Sequenced material: peripheral blood. The source of these receptors is an older man in a cohort sampled during active COVID-19.

The chain recombines TRBV3-1 (or the pseudogene TRBV3-2) with TRBJ2-2; no clear D gene. Trimming removed 2 bases from V and 4 bases from J, with 17 bases in between. CDR1 is LGHDT and CDR2 is YNNKEL in the germline V gene (reference sequence). CDR3 length: 17 amino acids. The chain's CDR3 is CASSQRSPPPGTGELFF. CDR3 bases: TGTGCCAGCAGCCAACGGTCGCCACCACCGGGCACCGGGGAGCTGTTTTTT.

The V call is TRBV27, the J call TRBJ2-2; D is ambiguous. V lost 0 bases, J lost 6 bases, and 11 bases lay in between. This CDR3 spans 15 amino acids. Looked up from germline, CDR1 is MNHEY and CDR2 is SMNVEV (reference sequence). CDR3 sequence reads: CASSLSLVGAGELFF. CDR3 coding DNA: TGTGCCAGCAGTTTATCTCTTGTGGGCGCCGGGGAGCTGTTTTTT.

The chain links TRBV19 to TRBJ1-4; D ambiguous. The V end lost 7 bases, the J end lost 5 bases, and 5 bases lay between the germline ends. The germline CDR1 and CDR2 sequences are LNHDA and SQIVND (reference sequence). The CDR3 totals 11 residues. Here the CDR3 reads CASKQNEKLFF. CDR3 nucleotides: TGTGCCAGTAAGCAAAATGAAAAACTGTTTTTT.

The genes are TRBV18 and TRBJ2-2, with a tentative D call TRBD1 (5 bases). The CDR3 is 17 residues long. Deletions cut 3 bases from V and 7 bases from J, with 21 bases between. The germline V gene has CDR1 KGHSH and CDR2 LQKENI. The CDR3 loop reads CASSPPGPGRANGELFF. The CDR3 DNA is TGTGCCAGCTCACCCCCCGGACCGGGCAGGGCTAACGGGGAGCTGTTTTTT. Full variable domain (outside the CDR3, taken from reference TRBV18 and TRBJ2-2): NAGVMQNPRHLVRRRGQEARLRCSPMKGHSHVYWYRQLPEEGLKFMVYLQKENIIDESGMPKERFSAEFPKEGPSILRIQQVVRGDSAAYFCASSPPGPGRANGELFFGEGSRLTVL.

This clone came up a few times. The chain employs TRBV4-1 and TRBJ2-1, with 13 bases fitting TRBD2. Germline assignment: CDR1 MGHRA and CDR2 YSYEKL. J lost 3 bases, V lost 1 base, and 6 bases had no gene match. This CDR3 is built from 18 residues. CDR3 DNA sequence: TGCGCCAGCAGCCAAGGGCTAGGACTAGCGGGGGACTACAATGAGCAGTTCTTC. Encoded protein: CASSQGLGLAGDYNEQFF.

The chain recombines TRBV18 with TRBJ1-5; D may be TRBD1 (5 bases). Germline V CDR1 and CDR2: KGHSH, LQKENI. The V end was cut by 6 bases, the J end by 2 bases, with 20 bases between. The CDR3 is 17 amino acids. CDR3 nucleotides: TGTGCCAGCTCCCCGACTCCCATCAGGGTCGGCAATCAGCCCCAGCATTTT. Encoded protein: CASSPTPIRVGNQPQHF.

The rearrangement uses TRBV5-1 and TRBJ1-1, with D perhaps TRBD1 (5 bases). Germline CDR1 is SGHRS and CDR2 is YFSETQ. The CDR3 is 15 residues long. The V end lost 3 bases, the J end lost 1 base, and 13 bases lay between the germline ends. CDR3 in DNA: TGCGCCAGCAGCTCCCCAGGGCGTGGGAACACTGAAGCTTTCTTT. It is translated as CASSSPGRGNTEAFF.

V is TRBV2 and J is TRBJ2-7; no clear D gene. Germline CDR1 SNHLY, CDR2 FYNNEI. The CDR3 totals 13 residues. Between the trimmed V and J ends, which lost 6 bases and 9 bases, there was a span of 18 bases. The CDR3: CASSLSALSVQYV. The CDR3, as DNA: TGTGCCAGCAGCCTCAGCGCTCTGAGTGTGCAGTACGTC.

This clone was recorded once. Here the CDR3 reads CASSLMRQSYGYTF. DNA of the CDR3: TGTGCCAGCAGCTTAATGCGACAGAGCTATGGCTACACCTTC. The chain recombines TRBV7-8 with TRBJ1-2; D may be TRBD1 (5 bases). There are 14 residues in the CDR3. Trimming left V 2 bases short and J 4 bases short, with 11 bases between. Germline values: CDR1 SGHVS, CDR2 FQNEAQ.